The 31 T cell receptor beta chains below come from one sample, sequenced in a study of blood T cell repertoires in COVID-19. Profiled with immunoSEQ multiplex PCR; TCRdb holds only in-frame clones, not every one. The table includes 99,000 or so clones, 87% detected once. Sequenced: peripheral blood. The receptor set was obtained from a man in his fifties or sixties with acute or convalescent COVID-19.

The V call is TRBV7-8, the J call TRBJ2-3; 10 bases match TRBD2. The CDR3 runs to 19 residues. Germline assignment: CDR1 SGHVS and CDR2 FQNEAQ. Losses at the gene ends were 0 bases for V and 0 bases for J; bases not matched to a gene: 9. The CDR3 spells CASSLANLASGRSTDTQYF. CDR3 coding DNA: TGTGCCAGCAGCTTAGCGAATCTGGCTAGCGGGAGAAGCACAGATACGCAGTATTTT.

The V and J genes are TRBV12-1 and TRBJ1-5; the D call in the table, TRBD1, was not verified against the DNA. TRBV12-1 is flagged as a pseudogene. CDR3 length: 16 residues. As DNA, the CDR3 is TGTGCCAGCAGCTCAGTTGGACAGGCCCTCCTGAAGCCCCAGCATTTT. Its translation: CASSSVGQALLKPQHF.

This rearrangement joins TRBV19 to TRBJ1-3; D is undetermined. This CDR3 is built from 15 residues. Germline-derived CDR1 and CDR2 are LNHDA and SQIVND (reference sequence). The V end was cut by 4 bases, the J end by 1 base, with 11 bases between. CDR3 sequence: CASSNPTGSGNTIYF. The CDR3 DNA follows: TGTGCCAGTAGTAACCCTACGGGGTCTGGAAACACCATATATTTT.

The chain employs TRBV11-2 and TRBJ2-1, with 10 bases fitting TRBD1. The CDR3 totals 16 residues. Germline CDR1 SGHAT, CDR2 FQNNGV. Trimming took 5 bases from V and 4 from J; bases not matched to a gene: 8. The CDR3 is CASSGLTGGRYNEQFF. The CDR3 bases are TGTGCCAGCAGCGGACTGACAGGGGGCAGGTACAATGAGCAGTTCTTC.

The chain uses TRBV5-8 and TRBJ1-2; no definite D call. Trimming left V 0 bases short and J 3 bases short, with 12 bases between. Germline values: CDR1 SGHTS, CDR2 YDEGEE. CDR3 length: 15 residues. The CDR3 reads CASSLAVGGDYGYTF. As DNA, the CDR3 is TGTGCCAGCAGCTTGGCAGTAGGAGGCGACTATGGCTACACCTTC. Complete variable domain (other parts from reference TRBV5-8 and TRBJ1-2): EAGVTQSPTHLIKTRGQQATLRCSPISGHTSVYWYQQALGLGLQFLLWYDEGEERNRGNFPPRFSGRQFPNYSSELNVNALELEDSALYLCASSLAVGGDYGYTFGSGTRLTVV.

This chain joins TRBV28 and TRBJ1-5; 10 bases are a match to TRBD1. Germline CDR1 MDHEN, CDR2 SYDVKM. With 2 bases clipped from V and 4 bases from J, the junction kept 2 bases outside the gene matches. The CDR3 is made up of 15 amino acids. CDR3 sequence reads: CASSLPGQGNQPQHF. CDR3 sequence (DNA): TGTGCCAGCAGTTTACCGGGACAGGGGAATCAGCCCCAGCATTTT.

The rearrangement uses TRBV19 and TRBJ2-5, with D unclear. Germline CDR1 reads LNHDA; CDR2 reads SQIVND (reference sequence). Trimming removed 0 bases from V and 9 bases from J, with 14 bases in between. The CDR3 is made up of 14 amino acids. The CDR3 loop is CASSIDGPPRPQYF. CDR3 in DNA: TGTGCCAGTAGTATAGATGGGCCCCCGCGACCCCAGTACTTC.

The chain carries TRBV6-2 or TRBV6-3 and TRBJ2-7; TRBD2 matches at 11 bases. The CDR3 totals 16 residues. The germline V gene has CDR1 MNHEY and CDR2 SVGEGT. V lost 0 bases to trimming and J lost 6 bases; unmatched junction nucleotides: 7. CDR3 sequence reads: CASSYSGTSGLAEQYF. Written as DNA, the CDR3 is TGTGCCAGCAGTTACTCGGGGACTAGCGGCCTCGCCGAGCAGTACTTC.

The gene calls are TRBV29-1 and TRBJ2-1; 7 nucleotides align to TRBD1. V was pared by 6 bases and J by 7 bases, with 6 bases of the junction left unmatched. This CDR3 is 12 amino acids long. Per the germline V gene, CDR1 is SQVTM and CDR2 is ANQGSEA. The CDR3 region has the DNA TGCAGCGTCGCTCAGACAGGGAATGAGCAGTTCTTC. As protein: CSVAQTGNEQFF.

The chain recombines TRBV5-1 with TRBJ2-7, with 7 bases that match TRBD2. The CDR3 has 14 residues. The germline V gene encodes CDR1 SGHRS and CDR2 YFSETQ. J gave up 3 bases and V 2 bases, and 5 bases lay outside the gene matches. This chain's CDR3 is CASSFAGDYYEQYF. DNA for the CDR3: TGCGCCAGCAGCTTTGCCGGGGACTACTACGAGCAGTACTTC.

This clone was counted a single time. The rearrangement links TRBV25-1 to TRBJ2-7, with 9 bases that match TRBD2. V shed 5 bases, J shed 5 bases, and the junction held 10 bases outside the gene matches. Germline CDR1 MGHDK, CDR2 SYGVNS. CDR3 length: 15 residues. CDR3 protein: CASSTRAGGENEQYF. CDR3 nucleotide sequence: TGTGCCAGCAGTACTCGAGCGGGAGGTGAAAACGAGCAGTACTTC.

The chain is built from TRBV12-5 and TRBJ1-5; 9 bases are shared with TRBD1. Germline CDR1 LGHNT, CDR2 FRNRAP. V lost 1 base to trimming and J lost 6 bases; unmatched junction nucleotides: 7. The CDR3 is 16 residues long. CDR3 in DNA: TGTGCTAGTGGTTTGGCCCCGGACAGGGGAGGTCAGCCCCAGCATTTT. This sequence encodes CASGLAPDRGGQPQHF.

The rearrangement uses TRBV7-2 and TRBJ2-1, with 9 nucleotides matching TRBD2. The germline CDR1 and CDR2 sequences are SGHTA and FQGNSA. The V gene end was trimmed by 4 bases and the J gene end by 7 bases; junction bases not matched to a gene: 5. CDR3 length: 14 residues. The CDR3 protein is CASSSGLARNEQFF. The CDR3 DNA follows: TGTGCCAGCAGCTCCGGACTAGCGAGGAATGAGCAGTTCTTC.

This chain links TRBV6-2 or TRBV6-3 with TRBJ2-6, with TRBD2 matching over 10 bases. The CDR3 runs to 20 residues. CDR1 and CDR2 from the germline V gene are MNHEY and SVGEGT. V lost 0 bases and J lost 0; bases outside the gene matches: 8. The chain's CDR3 is CASSYSRLAGDFSGANVLTF. In nucleotides, the CDR3 is TGTGCCAGCAGTTACTCGAGGCTAGCGGGAGACTTCTCTGGGGCCAACGTCCTGACTTTC.

This clone was observed at least ten times. This chain links TRBV9 with TRBJ2-1; the D gene is possibly TRBD2 (6 bases). V lost 0 bases, J lost 11 bases, and 24 bases lay in between. The CDR3 is 17 residues long. Germline loops: CDR1 SGDLS, CDR2 YYNGEE. CDR3 sequence: CASSVESGPGTGNKQFF. The DNA of the CDR3 is TGTGCCAGCAGCGTAGAAAGCGGGCCTGGGACGGGGAATAAGCAGTTCTTC.

The chain is built from TRBV5-6 and TRBJ2-2; 7 nucleotides align to TRBD2. Germline lookup yields CDR1 SGHDT and CDR2 YYEEEE. The CDR3 spans 17 residues. The ends lost 5 bases at V and 6 bases at J; junction bases unmatched: 16. The chain's CDR3 is CASRGSGRGSVPGELFF. The CDR3 DNA reads as TGTGCCAGCAGGGGATCGGGGAGGGGCTCCGTCCCCGGGGAGCTGTTTTTT.

The V and J genes are TRBV24-1 and TRBJ2-3; 7 bases match TRBD1. Germline V CDR1 and CDR2: KGHDR, SFDVKD. The CDR3 is 18 amino acids. The trim removed 7 bases at V and 5 bases at J, leaving 20 bases unmatched. CDR3 sequence (DNA): TGTGCCACCAGCGTCAACCCTCGGACAGGTCCTCTAGGAGATACGCAGTATTTT. Protein: CATSVNPRTGPLGDTQYF.

The gene calls are TRBV5-1 and TRBJ2-5, with TRBD2 identical over 9 bases. Germline V gene lookup returns CDR1 SGHRS and CDR2 YFSETQ. The trim removed 4 bases at V and 5 bases at J, leaving 6 bases unmatched. CDR3 length equals 14 residues. The CDR3 sequence: CASSNSGRGETQYF. CDR3 in DNA: TGCGCCAGCAGCAATAGCGGGAGAGGGGAGACCCAGTACTTC.

The V and J genes are TRBV18 and TRBJ2-5; 16 bases are shared with TRBD2. This CDR3 region has 17 residues. Unmatched junction bases numbered 3, after V lost 3 bases and J lost 2 bases. In germline, CDR1 is KGHSH, CDR2 LQKENI. CDR3: CASSPKGLAGGQETQYF. CDR3 bases: TGTGCCAGCTCACCTAAGGGACTAGCGGGAGGGCAAGAGACCCAGTACTTC.

This chain connects TRBV11-3 to TRBJ2-2; D possibly corresponds to TRBD2 (5 bases). The CDR3 extends over 14 amino acids. Germline CDR1 and CDR2: SGHNT and YENEEA. V lost 1 base and J lost 6, with 9 bases in between. The CDR3 DNA sequence: TGTGCCAGCAGCTTAGTGGCGGGTCCCGGGGAGCTGTTTTTT. Protein: CASSLVAGPGELFF.

This clone has more than one count but fewer than ten. This rearrangement joins TRBV29-1 to TRBJ2-7; 9 positions agree with TRBD2. The germline gives CDR1 SQVTM, CDR2 ANQGSEA. The CDR3 runs 13 residues. V lost 6 bases, J lost 2 bases, and 5 bases stayed unmatched. CDR3 nucleotides: TGCAGCGTGGTTAGCGGGAGCCCCTACGAGCAGTACTTC. Translation: CSVVSGSPYEQYF.

V is TRBV28 and J is TRBJ1-5; the D gene is possibly TRBD1 (5 bases). V dropped 6 bases and J dropped 1 base, with 7 bases sitting between them. This CDR3 comprises 13 residues. Per the germline V gene, CDR1 is MDHEN and CDR2 is SYDVKM. CDR3 nucleotide sequence: TGTGCCAGCAGCCGGGGGAGCAATCAGCCCCAGCATTTT. Its protein product is CASSRGSNQPQHF.

This chain uses TRBV6-5 with TRBJ2-7; weak D call: TRBD1 (5 bases). The CDR3 has 13 residues. V gave up 2 bases and J gave up 2 bases, with 7 bases separating them. Germline V gives CDR1 MNHEY, CDR2 SVGAGI. The CDR3 region is CASSYRQTYEQYF. Here the CDR3 DNA reads TGTGCCAGCAGTTACAGACAGACCTACGAGCAGTACTTC.

The CDR3 nucleotides read TGTGCCTGGAGTGTAATAACGGGGGGCACAGATACGCAGTATTTT. It specifies CAWSVITGGTDTQYF. The chain links TRBV30 to TRBJ2-3; D possibly corresponds to TRBD2 (6 bases). The CDR3 has 15 residues. Germline V gives CDR1 GTSNPN, CDR2 SVGIG (reference sequence). The ends were cut back, 0 bases at V and 1 base at J, with 11 bases in the middle. Based on the CDR3 plus reference TRBV30 and TRBJ2-3, the full variable domain is SQTIHQWPATLVQPVGSPLSLECTVEGTSNPNLYWYRQAAGRGLQLLFYSVGIGQISSEVPQNLSASRPQDRQFILSSKKLLLSDSGFYLCAWSVITGGTDTQYFGPGTRLTVL.

The chain has TRBV18 and TRBJ2-1, with D tentatively TRBD1 (6 bases). The germline V gene encodes CDR1 KGHSH and CDR2 LQKENI. V gave up 0 bases and J gave up 4 bases, with 16 bases separating them. The CDR3 is 17 amino acids. The CDR3 bases are TGTGCCAGCTCACCACCTTTAAAGGGGGTAGAATACAATGAGCAGTTCTTC. It specifies CASSPPLKGVEYNEQFF. Variable domain in full (rest from reference TRBV18 and TRBJ2-1): NAGVMQNPRHLVRRRGQEARLRCSPMKGHSHVYWYRQLPEEGLKFMVYLQKENIIDESGMPKERFSAEFPKEGPSILRIQQVVRGDSAAYFCASSPPLKGVEYNEQFFGPGTRLTVL.

The chain uses TRBV3-1 (or the pseudogene TRBV3-2) and TRBJ2-2, with D hard to call. V was cut by 2 bases and J by 2 bases, with 12 bases left in between. The CDR3 runs to 16 residues. Germline V gives CDR1 LGHDT, CDR2 YNNKEL (reference sequence). Written as DNA, the CDR3 is TGTGCCAGCAGCCAACATAGACTGGTTAACACCGGGGAGCTGTTTTTT. This encodes CASSQHRLVNTGELFF.

This clone was found once. V and J are TRBV20-1 and TRBJ2-5, with 16 bases that match TRBD2. V lost 3 bases, J lost 3 bases, and 13 bases stayed unmatched. This CDR3 region has 19 residues. CDR1 and CDR2 (germline): DFQATT, SNEGSKA (reference sequence). This CDR3 reads CSASTPGLAGGLGEETQYF. DNA of the CDR3: TGCAGTGCTAGTACCCCGGGACTAGCGGGAGGGCTTGGGGAAGAGACCCAGTACTTC.

The chain links TRBV5-1 to TRBJ2-4; weak D call: TRBD2 (6 bases). Trimming shortened V by 2 bases and J by 0 bases, and 6 bases separated the two germline ends. This CDR3 is built from 14 residues. Germline CDR1 and CDR2: SGHRS and YFSETQ. The DNA for the CDR3 is TGCGCCAGCAGCTTCGGGGGAGCCAAAAACATTCAGTACTTC. This gives the protein CASSFGGAKNIQYF.

The gene calls are TRBV7-9 and TRBJ2-5; 14 bases are shared with TRBD2. Trimming removed 5 bases from V and 5 bases from J; junction bases left unmatched: 13. This CDR3 has 18 amino acids. Germline V lookup: CDR1 SEHNR, CDR2 FQNEAQ (reference sequence). The CDR3 loop is CASSPPGLAGAIEETQYF. CDR3 bases: TGTGCCAGCAGCCCGCCGGGACTAGCGGGAGCGATTGAGGAGACCCAGTACTTC.

The V and J genes are TRBV27 and TRBJ2-7, with TRBD1 identical over 10 bases. Germline loops: CDR1 MNHEY, CDR2 SMNVEV (reference sequence). J lost 2 bases, V lost 6 bases, and 4 bases had no gene match. The CDR3 has 14 amino acids. The CDR3 loop reads CASSRDRGPYEQYF. The CDR3 nucleotides are TGTGCCAGCAGCCGGGACAGGGGTCCCTACGAGCAGTACTTC.

This chain joins TRBV7-2 and TRBJ2-2, with D perhaps matching TRBD2 (5 bases). Germline assignment: CDR1 SGHTA and CDR2 FQGNSA. The CDR3 spans 18 residues. V was pared by 4 bases and J by 3 bases, with 21 bases between. CDR3 sequence reads: CASSSSGYWRVYTGELFF. The CDR3 nucleotides are TGTGCCAGCAGCTCGTCGGGGTACTGGCGGGTTTACACCGGGGAGCTGTTTTTT.